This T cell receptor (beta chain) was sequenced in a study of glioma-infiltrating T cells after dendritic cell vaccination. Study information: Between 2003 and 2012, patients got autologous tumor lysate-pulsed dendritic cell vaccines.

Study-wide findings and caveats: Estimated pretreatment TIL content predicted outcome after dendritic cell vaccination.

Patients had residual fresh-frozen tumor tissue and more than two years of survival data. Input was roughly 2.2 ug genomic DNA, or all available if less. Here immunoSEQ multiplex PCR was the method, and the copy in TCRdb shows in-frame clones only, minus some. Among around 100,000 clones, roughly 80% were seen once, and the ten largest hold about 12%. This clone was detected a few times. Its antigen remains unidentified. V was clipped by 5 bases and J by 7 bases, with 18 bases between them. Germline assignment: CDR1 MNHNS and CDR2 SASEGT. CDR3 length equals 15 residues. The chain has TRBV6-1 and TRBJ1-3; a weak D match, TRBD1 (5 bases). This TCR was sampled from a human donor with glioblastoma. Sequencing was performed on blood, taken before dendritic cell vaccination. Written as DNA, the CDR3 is TGTGCCAGCAGTCAAGGGTGGGAGGGGAGCAACACCATATATTTT. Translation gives CASSQGWEGSNTIYF.